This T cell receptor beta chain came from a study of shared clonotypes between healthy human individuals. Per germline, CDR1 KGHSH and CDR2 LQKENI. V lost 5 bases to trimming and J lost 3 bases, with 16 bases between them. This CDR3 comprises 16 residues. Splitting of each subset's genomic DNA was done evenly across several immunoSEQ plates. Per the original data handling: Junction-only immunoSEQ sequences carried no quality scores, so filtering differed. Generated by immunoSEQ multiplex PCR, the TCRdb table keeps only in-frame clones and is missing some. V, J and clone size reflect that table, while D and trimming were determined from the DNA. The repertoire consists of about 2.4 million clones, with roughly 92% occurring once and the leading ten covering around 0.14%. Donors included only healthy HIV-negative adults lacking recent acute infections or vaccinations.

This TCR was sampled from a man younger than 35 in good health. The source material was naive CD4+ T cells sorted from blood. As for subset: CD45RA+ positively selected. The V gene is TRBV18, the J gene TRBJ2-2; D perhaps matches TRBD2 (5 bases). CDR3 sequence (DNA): TGTGCCAGCTCAAGGTTGAGGGAGACCGACACCGGGGAGCTGTTTTTT. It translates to CASSRLRETDTGELFF.